This TCR beta chain was retrieved from a study of OX40 agonist ivuxolimab in advanced cancers. Study background: Prior anti-PD-1, anti-PD-L1 or anti-CTLA-4 therapy was allowed; 40% had some. Partial responses were achieved by three patients, of whom one had hepatocellular carcinoma and two had cutaneous melanoma.

This clone has only a few counts. The antigen is unknown. Prior autoimmune disease or systemic immunosuppression barred patients. General study findings and limits: Near-lowest levels of clonal expansion characterized partial responders at 0.1-3.0 mg/kg.

Germline V CDR1 and CDR2: LNHDA, SQIVND (reference sequence). Trimming at V came to 5 bases and at J to 5 bases, leaving 13 bases not matched to a gene. The CDR3 sequence is 18 residues long. The assay was immunoSEQ multiplex PCR, and TCRdb's table has in-frame clones only and misses some. This table holds 50,000 to 70,000 clones, 86% found once. V usage is TRBV19 and J usage is TRBJ2-2, with TRBD2 identical over 11 bases. The source is an adult with an advanced solid tumor such as melanoma, head and neck, liver or kidney cancer. Specimen: CD4+ or CD8+ T cells sorted from blood, collected in a trial of the OX40 agonist ivuxolimab. The CDR3 protein is CASSYTSGRTGRTGELFF. In nucleotides, the CDR3 is TGTGCCAGTAGTTATACTAGCGGGAGAACGGGTCGGACCGGGGAGCTGTTTTTT.